The 22 T cell receptor beta chains below all came from one sample that was sequenced in a study of blood T cells in healthy people across ages (dated by TCRdb to the mid-2010s). The library was generated by 5' RACE. This sample was sequenced with an Illumina HiSeq 2500. The second PCR ran for about 7 to 11 cycles and used a J-beta primer mix along with a sample-barcoded 5' primer. Starting from the raw public reads, TCRdb applied fastp trimming at Q25, assembled clones with MiXCR and retained in-frame beta chains. Rows with one shared CDR3 protein collapse into an entry with the most common genes and DNA. Recorded for this sample are around 780,000 distinct CDR3 sequences; 20% to 30% of them occurred a single time. The ten most abundant clones make up about 3% of the sample. This sample was also put to use in a study of T cells of mothers and their children.

The material sequenced was blood. The receptors were gathered from a boy aged 10-17 years in good health.

V usage is TRBV7-2 and J usage is TRBJ2-7; TRBD1 matches 7 bases. The CDR3 runs to 16 residues. Germline trimming cut 3 bases from V and 6 bases from J; bases unmatched to any gene: 14. Germline loops: CDR1 SGHTA, CDR2 FQGNSA. The CDR3 spells CASSFNAGQVRGEQYF. As DNA, the CDR3 is TGTGCCAGCAGCTTTAACGCTGGACAGGTGAGAGGCGAGCAGTACTTC. The whole variable domain, remainder taken from reference TRBV7-2 and TRBJ2-7, is GAGVSQSPSNKVTEKGKDVELRCDPISGHTALYWYRQSLGQGLEFLIYFQGNSAPDKSGLPSDRFSAERTGGSVSTLTIQRTQQEDSAVYLCASSFNAGQVRGEQYFGPGTRLTVT.

V and J are TRBV20-1 and TRBJ2-6; TRBD1 might be the D (6 bases). Germline V gene lookup returns CDR1 DFQATT and CDR2 SNEGSKA (reference sequence). The CDR3 has 18 amino acids. The CDR3 is CSARNFEQGSNGANVLTF. CDR3 in DNA: TGCAGCGCTCGGAATTTCGAACAGGGAAGCAACGGGGCCAACGTCCTGACTTTC.

The sample holds a few counts of this clonotype. CDR3 amino acids: CASSLTIRHGSGNTIYF. The CDR3 region has the DNA TGTGCCAGCAGCTTAACGATTAGACACGGCTCTGGAAACACCATATATTTT. The chain couples TRBV7-3 to TRBJ1-3; no clear D. CDR1 SGHTA and CDR2 FQGTGA come from the germline V gene. The CDR3 contains 17 residues. The V gene lost 0 bases and the J gene lost 0 bases, with 12 bases spanning the gap. The full variable domain, with the rest looked up from reference TRBV7-3 and TRBJ1-3, is GAGVSQTPSNKVTEKGKYVELRCDPISGHTALYWYRQSLGQGPEFLIYFQGTGAADDSGLPNDRFFAVRPEGSVSTLKIQRTERGDSAVYLCASSLTIRHGSGNTIYFGEGSWLTVV.

This clonotype turned up a few times. The genes are TRBV12-3 or TRBV12-4 and TRBJ2-1; D may match TRBD1 or TRBD2 (6 bases each). V lost 7 bases and J lost 4, with 23 bases in between. The CDR3 covers 17 residues. The DNA of the CDR3 is TGTGCCAGCAACCCGGGACGGAGGGTTCAGGGGTACAATGAGCAGTTCTTC. Its protein product is CASNPGRRVQGYNEQFF.

The J gene is TRBJ2-7, the V gene TRBV20-1; perhaps TRBD2 as D (5 bases). The end of the DNA is better explained by TRBJ2-5, so the J call may be wrong. This CDR3 comprises 14 residues. Germline V gene data show CDR1 as DFQATT and CDR2 as SNEGSKA (reference sequence). CDR3 DNA sequence: TGCAGTTCTCGTGGACCCAGCGGCCAAGAGACCCAGTACTTC. This gives the protein CSSRGPSGQETQYF.

The sample holds a few counts of this clonotype. The V gene is TRBV7-3, the J gene TRBJ1-2, with D possibly matching TRBD1 (5 bases). CDR1 is SGHTA and CDR2 is FQGTGA in the germline V gene. Trimming removed 3 bases at V and 7 bases at J, with 12 bases between. This CDR3 region has 13 residues. CDR3 amino acids: CASSLTTGGGYTF. The CDR3 DNA is TGTGCCAGCAGCTTGACGACGGGGGGTGGCTACACCTTC.

The CDR3 here is CASPGASGEQYF. The CDR3 DNA reads TGTGCCAGCCCTGGGGCTTCGGGGGAGCAGTACTTC. The chain is built from TRBV2 and TRBJ2-7, with D perhaps TRBD1 or TRBD2 (5 bases each). Germline V gives CDR1 SNHLY, CDR2 FYNNEI. The CDR3 has 12 residues. The germline V and J ends were trimmed by 8 bases and 7 bases, with 15 bases remaining between them.

This clonotype was observed a handful of times. The chain links TRBV29-1 to TRBJ1-2; 9 nucleotides line up with TRBD1. The CDR3 length is 13 residues. Trimming cost V 7 bases and J 8 bases; bases outside gene matches: 11. Germline loops: CDR1 SQVTM, CDR2 ANQGSEA. The DNA of the CDR3 is TGCAGCGCGGGACAGGGAACCTGGCTAGGCTACACCTTC. It specifies CSAGQGTWLGYTF. Drawing the rest from reference TRBV29-1 and TRBJ1-2, the complete variable domain is SAVISQKPSRDICQRGTSLTIQCQVDSQVTMMFWYRQQPGQSLTLIATANQGSEATYESGFVIDKFPISRPNLTFSTLTVSNMSPEDSSIYLCSAGQGTWLGYTFGSGTRLTVV.

This clonotype appeared a few times. The V gene is TRBV2, the J gene TRBJ2-7; 12 bases are shared with TRBD2. Germline trimming cut 6 bases from V and 4 bases from J; bases unmatched to any gene: 7. The CDR3 length is 15 residues. Germline CDR1 and CDR2: SNHLY and FYNNEI. The DNA for the CDR3 is TGTGCCAGCAGCAGGACTAGCGGGGCGGAATACGAGCAGTACTTC. This translates into CASSRTSGAEYEQYF.

This chain links TRBV25-1 with TRBJ2-7, with D possibly being TRBD1 or TRBD2 (5 bases each). V lost 3 bases and J 3 bases, leaving 12 bases between the germline ends. Germline V gene data show CDR1 as MGHDK and CDR2 as SYGVNS. This CDR3 contains 14 residues. Written as DNA, the CDR3 is TGTGCCAGCAGTGAGCCCGGGACGGTCTACGAGCAGTACTTC. Translation: CASSEPGTVYEQYF.

This clonotype showed up just a few times. J is TRBJ1-1 and V is TRBV11-2; D not certain. In germline, CDR1 is SGHAT, CDR2 FQNNGV. Trimming took off 3 bases at V and 1 base at J, with 6 bases between the two ends. This CDR3 has 13 residues. CDR3 nucleotide sequence: TGTGCCAGCAGCTTTCAGACGAACACTGAAGCTTTCTTT. Encoded protein: CASSFQTNTEAFF.

V gene TRBV29-1 combines with J gene TRBJ2-7; weak D call: TRBD2 (5 bases). The J call may be in error: the DNA end matches TRBJ2-5 better. Per the germline V gene, CDR1 is SQVTM and CDR2 is ANQGSEA. CDR3 length: 14 amino acids. CDR3: CSALWEFGEETQYF. DNA for the CDR3: TGCAGCGCCCTTTGGGAATTCGGGGAAGAGACCCAGTACTTC.

This clonotype was counted only a few times. The chain joins TRBV21-1 to TRBJ2-7; TRBD2 reflects the table's D call only, with no check against the DNA. TRBV21-1 is termed a pseudogene. The CDR3 covers 14 residues. The CDR3 region is CALPAGTAIGEQYF. The DNA for the CDR3 is TGTGCCCTCCCAGCAGGGACGGCTATTGGGGAGCAGTACTTC.

This clonotype was found a few times. This chain connects TRBV29-1 to TRBJ2-5; the match to TRBD1 covers 11 bases. CDR1 is SQVTM, CDR2 ANQGSEA, per germline. With 4 bases clipped from V and 5 bases from J, the junction kept 6 bases outside the gene matches. The length of the CDR3 is 14 residues. For the CDR3, the DNA is TGCAGCGTTGGAGGACAGGGGGCCGGGGAGACCCAGTACTTC. This codes for CSVGGQGAGETQYF.

This clonotype was seen a few times. CDR3 protein: CSVPQLPWTQYF. Written as DNA, the CDR3 is TGCAGTGTGCCCCAGTTACCATGGACCCAGTACTTC. The J gene is TRBJ2-5, the V gene TRBV29-1, with D unresolved. Per germline, CDR1 SQVTM and CDR2 ANQGSEA. The CDR3 has 12 amino acids.

To note about this clonotype: Mismatch with germline at one junction end may stem from a read error. V usage is TRBV29-1 and J usage is TRBJ2-5; D unresolved. Near its end, the DNA agrees better with TRBJ2-7, so the J call may be wrong. CDR3 length: 13 amino acids. In germline, CDR1 is SQVTM, CDR2 ANQGSEA. The CDR3 nucleotides read TGCAGCGTAGAAGAAGGTGTCCCCTACGAGCAGTACTTC. It codes for CSVEEGVPYEQYF.

The V and J genes are TRBV30 and TRBJ2-3, with TRBD2 matching 8 bases. Losses at the gene ends were 5 bases for V and 2 bases for J; bases not matched to a gene: 15. The CDR3 totals 17 residues. CDR1 and CDR2 from the germline V gene are GTSNPN and SVGIG (reference sequence). The CDR3 reads CAWGTRVERGFTDTQYF. The CDR3 DNA sequence: TGTGCCTGGGGGACCAGGGTGGAGCGGGGGTTCACAGATACGCAGTATTTT.

This clonotype was found a few times. The CDR3: CASSYIGGELFF. CDR3 bases: TGTGCCAGCAGTTATATTGGCGGGGAGCTGTTTTTT. The chain uses TRBV6-2 or TRBV6-3 and TRBJ2-2; no clear D gene. CDR1 is MNHEY, CDR2 SVGEGT, per germline. CDR3 length: 12 residues. The germline V and J ends were trimmed by 3 bases and 7 bases, with 6 bases remaining between them.

This clonotype occurred a few times. The genes are TRBV6-5 and TRBJ2-5; D is uncertain. Trimming stripped 6 bases from V and 1 base from J, with 6 bases between. The V gene's germline CDR1 is MNHEY and CDR2 SVGAGI. The CDR3 covers 12 residues. The CDR3 nucleotides are TGTGCCAGCAGGGGGATCCAAGAGACCCAGTACTTC. Translated: CASRGIQETQYF.

This clonotype was picked up a small number of times. This sequence joins TRBV28 and TRBJ2-5, with TRBD2 matching 11 bases. Germline CDR1 and CDR2: MDHEN and SYDVKM. This CDR3 region has 15 residues. After removal of 9 bases from V and 7 bases from J, the junction contained 13 bases not matched to a gene. This CDR3 reads CASTLLAGARGTQYF. CDR3 DNA sequence: TGTGCCAGTACTCTACTAGCGGGGGCGCGCGGGACCCAGTACTTC.

This clonotype was seen a few times. The chain joins TRBV5-1 to TRBJ2-3, with D perhaps TRBD1 or TRBD2 (5 bases each). This CDR3 is built from 14 residues. The ends were cut back, 4 bases at V and 5 bases at J, with 14 bases in the middle. Germline V gene sequence: CDR1 SGHRS, CDR2 YFSETQ. The CDR3 DNA is TGCGCCAGCAGCCTGGGGGTCTCCGGAGATACGCAGTATTTT. Amino acids: CASSLGVSGDTQYF.

The chain has TRBV29-1 and TRBJ2-1, with D possibly matching TRBD2 (6 bases). Looked up from germline, CDR1 is SQVTM and CDR2 is ANQGSEA. V lost 4 bases and J lost 7, with 17 bases in between. The CDR3 sequence is 14 residues long. The chain's CDR3 is CSVVRGVRWNEQFF. As DNA, the CDR3 is TGCAGCGTTGTGCGGGGCGTACGCTGGAATGAGCAGTTCTTC.